Each of the 9 T cell receptor beta chains below was sequenced from the same sample in a study of PD-1 blockade in classical Hodgkin lymphoma. The patients all showed relapse after autologous stem cell transplantation, while their brentuximab vedotin exposure varied. The data were produced by immunoSEQ multiplex PCR, yet TCRdb's version contains in-frame clones alone and is incomplete. The data hold approximately 98,000 clones, with about 88% observed a single time. Sequenced material: peripheral blood mononuclear cells (PBMCs), taken before the second cycle of nivolumab. The receptors derive from a human donor with classical Hodgkin lymphoma.

The DNA of the CDR3 is TGTGCCAGCACCGAGGGACAGGTAAGGAAGAGTGAGCAGTTCTTC. It translates to CASTEGQVRKSEQFF. The V call is TRBV6-5, the J call TRBJ2-1, with 8 nucleotides matching TRBD1. The CDR3 sequence is 15 residues long. J was trimmed by 9 bases and V by 7 bases; bases with no gene match: 14. Germline V gene lookup returns CDR1 MNHEY and CDR2 SVGAGI.

V usage is TRBV29-1 and J usage is TRBJ2-1; tentative D call: TRBD1 (5 bases). This CDR3 region has 16 residues. CDR1 is SQVTM and CDR2 is ANQGSEA in the germline V gene. Trimming took off 1 base at V and 0 bases at J, with 13 bases between the two ends. The CDR3 DNA sequence: TGCAGCGTTGAAGGGGGCAGGCCCGACTCCTACAATGAGCAGTTCTTC. Amino acids: CSVEGGRPDSYNEQFF.

This clone was detected once. V gene TRBV21-1 combines with J gene TRBJ1-1. TRBV21-1 is deemed a pseudogene. The CDR3 totals 16 residues. The CDR3 loop reads CASSKQAGTMNTEAFF. The CDR3 coding sequence is TGTGCCAGCAGCAAACAGGCCGGGACCATGAACACTGAAGCTTTCTTT.

This chain connects TRBV7-9 to TRBJ1-2; TRBD1 matches 7 bases. Germline CDR1 and CDR2: SEHNR and FQNEAQ (reference sequence). This CDR3 is built from 15 residues. Trimming cost V 5 bases and J 4 bases; bases outside gene matches: 10. CDR3 in amino acids: CASSITTGEGYGYTF. DNA for the CDR3: TGTGCCAGCAGCATAACAACAGGGGAGGGCTATGGCTACACCTTC.

This clone showed up just a few times. The chain recombines TRBV5-4 with TRBJ1-1, with TRBD1 matching over 8 bases. Germline values: CDR1 SGHNT, CDR2 YYREEE (reference sequence). The CDR3 has 15 amino acids. V was clipped by 4 bases and J by 6 bases; unmatched bases: 11. The CDR3 coding sequence is TGTGCCAGCAGCCTCGCCAGGGGGCCTGGGGCTGAAGCTTTCTTT. Protein sequence: CASSLARGPGAEAFF.

V gene TRBV2 combines with J gene TRBJ2-1; 10 bases line up with TRBD2. V trimming: 6 bases; J trimming: 8 bases; junction bases outside the gene matches: 10. CDR1 is SNHLY, CDR2 FYNNEI, per germline. CDR3 size: 15 residues. The CDR3 spells CASSDTGTSVDEQFF. Written as DNA, the CDR3 is TGTGCCAGCAGCGACACCGGGACTAGCGTCGATGAGCAGTTCTTC.

This clone is a singleton in its sample. V usage is TRBV5-1 and J usage is TRBJ1-2; 7 positions agree with TRBD1. With 4 bases clipped from V and 4 bases from J, the junction kept 13 bases outside the gene matches. The CDR3 totals 16 residues. Per germline, CDR1 SGHRS and CDR2 YFSETQ. CDR3 amino acids: CASSVDRGGISYGYTF. As DNA, the CDR3 is TGCGCCAGCAGCGTGGACAGAGGGGGCATTAGCTATGGCTACACCTTC.

The CDR3 bases are TGCGCCAGCAGCTTGGGTTGGAGGGACAGTTCGAGCTCTGGGGCCAACGTCCTGACTTTC. It translates to CASSLGWRDSSSSGANVLTF. The chain carries TRBV5-1 and TRBJ2-6; possibly TRBD1 for D (7 bases). CDR3 length: 20 amino acids. Trimming took off 0 bases at V and 0 bases at J, with 19 bases between the two ends. Germline values: CDR1 SGHRS, CDR2 YFSETQ.

The chain has TRBV7-2 and TRBJ1-4; D possibly corresponds to TRBD1 (5 bases). Germline CDR1 SGHTA, CDR2 FQGNSA. CDR3 size: 14 residues. V lost 4 bases, J lost 6 bases, and 12 bases lay in between. CDR3 DNA sequence: TGTGCCAGCAGCTGGCGGGGGTATTATGAAAAACTGTTTTTT. Translated: CASSWRGYYEKLFF.